This TCR beta chain was observed in a study of identifying expanded T cells in peripheral blood. Only in-frame clones appear in the TCRdb table, and some are missing; sequencing was by immunoSEQ multiplex PCR. The repertoire holds 45,000 to 75,000 clones, approximately 83% seen once, with roughly a sixth in the top ten. Collection occurred without any documented infections or immune events in donors. Findings of the study overall: Over two and four weeks, about 15 and 18 clones changed, versus 1.2 between replicates.

A note on this clone: Its antigen is unidentified.

The clonotype was recovered from a person between 18 and 75 years old in good health. Sample: blood.

CDR3 in amino acids: CASSLATEKETQYF. CDR3 DNA: TGTGCCAGCAGCTTAGCGACAGAAAAAGAGACCCAGTACTTC. V usage is TRBV11-3 and J usage is TRBJ2-5, with D tentatively TRBD1 (5 bases). This CDR3 region has 14 residues. The germline V and J ends were trimmed by 1 base and 3 bases, with 9 bases remaining between them. Looked up from germline, CDR1 is SGHNT and CDR2 is YENEEA. The full variable domain, its missing parts supplied by reference TRBV11-3 and TRBJ2-5, is EAGVVQSPRYKIIEKKQPVAFWCNPISGHNTLYWYLQNLGQGPELLIRYENEEAVDDSQLPKDRFSAERLKGVDSTLKIQPAELGDSAVYLCASSLATEKETQYFGPGTRLLVL.